The T cell receptor (beta chain) under discussion was sequenced for a study of cytomegalovirus exposure and HLA in healthy donors. Whole-study findings and limits: Overall, roughly 170 TCR beta chains were annotated as cytomegalovirus-associated. The authors later found most CMV-associated TCR beta chains appeared HLA-restricted.

A note on this clone: Its target is not known.

PCR was performed using 60 Vbeta and 13 Jbeta primers. Produced via immunoSEQ multiplex PCR; TCRdb's table is partial and in-frame only. Found here are 150,000 to 200,000 clones, more than 70% of them singletons; the top ten hold about 1.6%. Participants comprised healthy donors of bone marrow. The clonotype comes from a girl aged 10 to 17 in good health and CMV-seronegative. The source material was PBMCs.

The CDR3 DNA follows: TGTGCCAGCTCTCCTCTTACCGTAGGGGTTACAGATACGCAGTATTTT. Encoded protein: CASSPLTVGVTDTQYF. This chain connects TRBV18 to TRBJ2-3; a possible D gene is TRBD1 (5 bases). The CDR3 runs 16 residues. Between the trimmed V and J ends, which lost 6 bases and 3 bases, there was a span of 19 bases. Germline CDR1 reads KGHSH; CDR2 reads LQKENI. The whole variable domain, filled in from reference TRBV18 and TRBJ2-3, reads NAGVMQNPRHLVRRRGQEARLRCSPMKGHSHVYWYRQLPEEGLKFMVYLQKENIIDESGMPKERFSAEFPKEGPSILRIQQVVRGDSAAYFCASSPLTVGVTDTQYFGPGTRLTVL.